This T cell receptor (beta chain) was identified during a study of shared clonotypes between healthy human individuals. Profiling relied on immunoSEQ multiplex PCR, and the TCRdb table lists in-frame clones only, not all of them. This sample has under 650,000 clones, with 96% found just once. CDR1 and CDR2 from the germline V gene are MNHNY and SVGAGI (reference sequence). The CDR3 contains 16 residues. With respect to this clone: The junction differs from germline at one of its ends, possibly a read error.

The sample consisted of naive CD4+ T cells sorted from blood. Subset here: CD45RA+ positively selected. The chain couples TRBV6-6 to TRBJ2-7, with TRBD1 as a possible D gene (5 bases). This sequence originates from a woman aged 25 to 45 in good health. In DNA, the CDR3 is TGTGCCAGCACTCCAGCCCAGGGTATTAGGGCCTACCAGCAGTACTTC. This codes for CASTPAQGIRAYQQYF.